Listed below are T cell receptor beta chains from one sample, sequenced in a study of Graves' ophthalmopathy and Graves' hyperthyroidism. TCRdb passed the multiplex PCR reads through MiXCR, listing each CDR3 protein once. The sample contains about 380,000 distinct CDR3 sequences, less than 20% of which appear only once. Specimen: peripheral blood. All receptors come from a woman aged 18-29 years with stable Graves' hyperthyroidism. The CDR3 runs from the conserved cysteine through the conserved F or W. The D gene is left open where the match is weak. Clone size is given for some rows only: seen once, a few or many times, or a class if the clone is expanded.

j_gene: TRBJ2-7
d_gene: TRBD2
v_gene: TRBV6-2/TRBV6-3
len: 16
abundance: NA
CDR3nt: TGTGCCAGCAGTTACCCCTGGACTAGCGGGGACCACGAGCAGTACTTC
CDR3aa: CASSYPWTSGDHEQYF

j_gene: TRBJ2-5
d_gene: TRBD2
v_gene: TRBV6-1
len: 13
abundance: few
CDR3nt: TGTGCCAGCAGTGATCGCGGGAGTGTGACCCAGTACTTC
CDR3aa: CASSDRGSVTQYF

j_gene: TRBJ2-7
d_gene: TRBD1
v_gene: TRBV5-6
len: 14
abundance: many
CDR3nt: TGTGCCAGCAGCTCCGGGACAGGGGGCATCGAGCAGTACTTC
CDR3aa: CASSSGTGGIEQYF

j_gene: TRBJ1-6
d_gene: NA
v_gene: TRBV19
len: 13
abundance: many
CDR3nt: TGTGCCATTGGAGGGGAGGGGAATTCACCCCTCCACTTT
CDR3aa: CAIGGEGNSPLHF

j_gene: TRBJ2-2
d_gene: NA
v_gene: TRBV27
len: 13
abundance: few
CDR3nt: TGTGCCAGCATTTCCCTCAACACCGGGGAGCTGTTTTTT
CDR3aa: CASISLNTGELFF

j_gene: TRBJ1-2
d_gene: NA
v_gene: TRBV28
len: 14
abundance: many
CDR3nt: TGTGCCAGCAGGACAGGTACCTATGGCTACACGTACACCTTC
CDR3aa: CASRTGTYGYTYTF

j_gene: TRBJ2-7
d_gene: NA
v_gene: TRBV14
len: 15
abundance: NA
CDR3nt: TGTGCCAGCAGCCAAGATAGTCCAGGCCCCGACGAGCAGTACTTC
CDR3aa: CASSQDSPGPDEQYF

j_gene: TRBJ1-2
d_gene: NA
v_gene: TRBV25-1
len: 12
abundance: many
CDR3nt: TGTGCCAGCAGTGGGTTAGAGGGTGGCTACACCTTC
CDR3aa: CASSGLEGGYTF

j_gene: TRBJ2-4
d_gene: TRBD2
v_gene: TRBV18
len: 16
abundance: NA
CDR3nt: TGTGCCAGCTCACCACTAGCGGGGGTGTCCAAAAACATTCAGTACTTC
CDR3aa: CASSPLAGVSKNIQYF

j_gene: TRBJ2-7
d_gene: NA
v_gene: TRBV4-1
len: 15
abundance: many
CDR3nt: TGCGCCAGCAGCCAAGATCGGGAAGGGACTGGAGAGCAGTACTTC
CDR3aa: CASSQDREGTGEQYF

j_gene: TRBJ1-5
d_gene: NA
v_gene: TRBV19
len: 19
abundance: NA
CDR3nt: TGTGCCAGTAGTTCCTGGGGGCGTCGAAGACAGGAGGGCAATCAGCCCCAGCATTTT
CDR3aa: CASSSWGRRRQEGNQPQHF

j_gene: TRBJ2-5
d_gene: NA
v_gene: TRBV29-1
len: 15
abundance: few
CDR3nt: TGCAGCGTTGAAGTCCACCTACGACGGCAAGAGACCCAGTACTTC
CDR3aa: CSVEVHLRRQETQYF

j_gene: TRBJ1-5
d_gene: TRBD1
v_gene: TRBV27
len: 14
abundance: NA
CDR3nt: TGTGCCAGCAGACCGGGACAGGGGATTCAGCCCCAGCATTTT
CDR3aa: CASRPGQGIQPQHF

j_gene: TRBJ1-1
d_gene: NA
v_gene: TRBV7-9
len: 15
abundance: many
CDR3nt: TGTGCCAGCAGCTCATCGGCTGGTCGGTACACTGAAGCTTTCTTT
CDR3aa: CASSSSAGRYTEAFF

j_gene: TRBJ1-1
d_gene: NA
v_gene: TRBV9
len: 15
abundance: many
CDR3nt: TGTGCCAGCAGCTCCTTGGTAGGGATGAACACTGAAGCTTTCTTT
CDR3aa: CASSSLVGMNTEAFF

j_gene: TRBJ1-6
d_gene: NA
v_gene: TRBV10-1
len: 14
abundance: many
CDR3nt: TGCGCCAGCAGTGAGTTGGGGACCGAACAACCCCTCCACTTT
CDR3aa: CASSELGTEQPLHF

j_gene: TRBJ2-7
d_gene: TRBD1
v_gene: TRBV7-2
len: 14
abundance: many
CDR3nt: TGTGCCAGCAGTCGCGGACAGGGAACATACGAGCAGTACTTC
CDR3aa: CASSRGQGTYEQYF

j_gene: TRBJ2-5
d_gene: TRBD1
v_gene: TRBV6-2/TRBV6-3
len: 13
abundance: many
CDR3nt: TGTGCCAGCAGTTACGGGACAGCAGAGACCCAGTACTTC
CDR3aa: CASSYGTAETQYF

j_gene: TRBJ1-2
d_gene: NA
v_gene: TRBV2
len: 15
abundance: many
CDR3nt: TGTGCCAGCAGTCTAGATCCAGGGGAGGACTATGGCTACACCTTC
CDR3aa: CASSLDPGEDYGYTF

j_gene: TRBJ1-2
d_gene: NA
v_gene: TRBV11-2
len: 16
abundance: many
CDR3nt: TGTGCCAGCAGCTTAGAATCTGGCCGTCCTAACTATGGCTACACCTTC
CDR3aa: CASSLESGRPNYGYTF

j_gene: TRBJ1-2
d_gene: NA
v_gene: TRBV19
len: 13
abundance: many
CDR3nt: TGTGCCAGTACCTCCCCTTGGCAGTATGGCTACACCTTC
CDR3aa: CASTSPWQYGYTF

j_gene: TRBJ1-2
d_gene: NA
v_gene: TRBV6-1
len: 14
abundance: many
CDR3nt: TGTGCCAGCAGAGATCCAGGGGTCCTCTATGGCCACACCTTC
CDR3aa: CASRDPGVLYGHTF

j_gene: TRBJ2-5
d_gene: TRBD2
v_gene: TRBV20-1
len: 16
abundance: NA
CDR3nt: TGCAGTGCTAGAGATGAGGAGGGGAGGGTCCAAGAGACCCAGTACTTC
CDR3aa: CSARDEEGRVQETQYF

j_gene: TRBJ2-5
d_gene: TRBD2
v_gene: TRBV7-3
len: 16
abundance: many
CDR3nt: TGTGCCAGCAGCCCCTCGGGCGGGGGGGCTCTAGAGACCCAGTACTTC
CDR3aa: CASSPSGGGALETQYF

j_gene: TRBJ1-1
d_gene: NA
v_gene: TRBV7-9
len: 12
abundance: few
CDR3nt: TGTGCCAGCAGCGCCCAGGACACTGAAGCTTTCTTT
CDR3aa: CASSAQDTEAFF

j_gene: TRBJ1-6
d_gene: NA
v_gene: TRBV3-1
len: 15
abundance: NA
CDR3nt: TGTGCCAGCAGCCCCTTCGGACGGAAAAATTCACCCCTCCACTTT
CDR3aa: CASSPFGRKNSPLHF

j_gene: TRBJ1-5
d_gene: TRBD1
v_gene: TRBV5-5
len: 15
abundance: many
CDR3nt: TGTGCCAGCAGCTGGAGACAGGGCATCAATCAGCCCCAGCATTTT
CDR3aa: CASSWRQGINQPQHF

j_gene: TRBJ2-2
d_gene: NA
v_gene: TRBV12-3/TRBV12-4
len: 12
abundance: many
CDR3nt: TGTGCCAGCGCTATCAACACCGGGGAGCTGTTTTTT
CDR3aa: CASAINTGELFF

j_gene: TRBJ2-7
d_gene: NA
v_gene: TRBV20-1
len: 15
abundance: many
CDR3nt: TGCAGTGCTAGAGCCCCGAACAGGGCGACCTACGAGCAGTACTTC
CDR3aa: CSARAPNRATYEQYF